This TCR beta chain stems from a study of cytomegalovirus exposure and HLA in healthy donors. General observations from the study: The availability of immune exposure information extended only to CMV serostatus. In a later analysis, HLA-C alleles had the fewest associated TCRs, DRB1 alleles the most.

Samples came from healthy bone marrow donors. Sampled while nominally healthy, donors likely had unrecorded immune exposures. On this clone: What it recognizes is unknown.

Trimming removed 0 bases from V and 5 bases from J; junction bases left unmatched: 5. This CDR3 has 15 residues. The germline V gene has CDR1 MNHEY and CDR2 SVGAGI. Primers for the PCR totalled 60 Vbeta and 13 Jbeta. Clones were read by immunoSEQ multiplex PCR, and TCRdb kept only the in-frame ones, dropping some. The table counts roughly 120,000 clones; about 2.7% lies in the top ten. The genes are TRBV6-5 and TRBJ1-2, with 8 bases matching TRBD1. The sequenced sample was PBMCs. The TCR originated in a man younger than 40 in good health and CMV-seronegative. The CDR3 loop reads CASSYSGTGLYGYTF. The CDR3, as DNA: TGTGCCAGCAGTTACTCCGGGACAGGATTGTATGGCTACACCTTC.